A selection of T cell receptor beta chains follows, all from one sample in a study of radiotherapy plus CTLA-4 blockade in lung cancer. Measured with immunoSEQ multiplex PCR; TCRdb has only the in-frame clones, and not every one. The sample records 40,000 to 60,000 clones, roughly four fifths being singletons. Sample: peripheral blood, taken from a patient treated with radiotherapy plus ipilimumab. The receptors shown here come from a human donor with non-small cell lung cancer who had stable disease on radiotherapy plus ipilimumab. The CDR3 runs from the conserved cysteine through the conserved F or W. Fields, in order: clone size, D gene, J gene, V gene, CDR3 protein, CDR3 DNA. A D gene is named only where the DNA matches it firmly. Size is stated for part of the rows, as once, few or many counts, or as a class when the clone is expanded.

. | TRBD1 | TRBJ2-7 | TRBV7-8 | CATQPRTGDSYEQYF | TGTGCCACCCAACCCAGGACAGGGGATTCCTACGAGCAGTACTTC
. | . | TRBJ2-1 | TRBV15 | CATSSRTGSSYNEQFF | TGTGCCACCAGCAGTAGAACAGGGAGCTCCTACAATGAGCAGTTCTTC
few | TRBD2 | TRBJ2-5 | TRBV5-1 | CASSPGLAGGWSETQYF | TGCGCCAGCAGCCCCGGACTAGCGGGAGGGTGGTCGGAGACCCAGTACTTC
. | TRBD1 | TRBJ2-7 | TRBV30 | CAWKIQGDPFERYF | TGTGCCTGGAAAATACAGGGGGACCCTTTCGAGCGGTACTTC
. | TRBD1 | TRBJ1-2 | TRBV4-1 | CASSQDHRQGGYGYTF | TGCGCCAGCAGCCAAGACCACCGACAGGGAGGCTATGGCTACACCTTC
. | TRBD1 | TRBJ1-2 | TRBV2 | CASSDQGARTF | TGTGCCAGCAGCGACCAGGGGGCTAGAACCTTC
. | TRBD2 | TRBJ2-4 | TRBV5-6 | CASSSVGGGRLKNIQYF | TGTGCCAGCAGCTCCGTGGGGGGGGGACGGTTGAAAAACATTCAGTACTTC
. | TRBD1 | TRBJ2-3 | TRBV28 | CASSLWGRGQDTDTQYF | TGTGCCAGCAGTTTATGGGGCAGGGGGCAGGACACAGATACGCAGTATTTT
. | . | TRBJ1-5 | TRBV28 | CASSLDGGLQPQHF | TGTGCCAGCAGTTTAGACGGGGGGCTACAGCCCCAGCATTTT
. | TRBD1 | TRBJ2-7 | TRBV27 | CASSLNRGQVTYEQYF | TGTGCCAGCAGTTTAAATCGTGGACAGGTGACCTACGAGCAGTACTTC
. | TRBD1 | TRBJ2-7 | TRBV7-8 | CASSWTGYEQYF | TGTGCCAGCAGCTGGACAGGGTACGAGCAGTACTTC
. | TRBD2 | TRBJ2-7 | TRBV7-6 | CASSLAGRDEQYF | TGTGCCAGCAGTTTAGCGGGGAGGGACGAGCAGTACTTC
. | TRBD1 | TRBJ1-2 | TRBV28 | CASRPGQGGGYTF | TGTGCCAGCAGGCCGGGACAGGGAGGTGGCTACACCTTC
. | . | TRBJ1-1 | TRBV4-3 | CASSQGMGREGTEAFF | TGCGCCAGCAGCCAAGGTATGGGCAGGGAGGGGACTGAAGCTTTCTTT
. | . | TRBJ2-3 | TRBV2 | CASSDGGGGTDTQYF | TGTGCCAGCAGTGACGGAGGAGGAGGCACAGATACGCAGTATTTT
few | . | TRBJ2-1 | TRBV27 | CASSFRLSSYNEQFF | TGTGCCAGCAGTTTCCGTCTGAGCTCCTACAATGAGCAGTTCTTC
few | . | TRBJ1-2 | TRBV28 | CASGKPRVYGYTF | TGTGCCAGCGGGAAGCCCAGGGTTTATGGCTACACCTTC
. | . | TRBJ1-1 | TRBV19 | CASSPQAYTEAFF | TGTGCCAGTAGTCCCCAGGCGTACACTGAAGCTTTCTTT
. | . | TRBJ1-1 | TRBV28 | CASSSATVEAFF | TGTGCCAGCAGCAGCGCGACAGTTGAAGCTTTCTTT
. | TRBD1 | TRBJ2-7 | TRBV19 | CASSIGQGASYEQYF | TGTGCCAGTAGTATAGGCCAGGGGGCTTCCTACGAGCAGTACTTC
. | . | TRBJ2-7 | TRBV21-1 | CASTQGDRVNSEQYF | TGTGCCAGCACCCAGGGCGACAGGGTTAATTCCGAGCAGTACTTC
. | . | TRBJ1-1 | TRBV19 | CASSPGPGDTEAFF | TGTGCCAGTAGCCCCGGGCCAGGGGACACTGAAGCTTTCTTT
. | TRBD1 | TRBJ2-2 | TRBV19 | CASSIDREYTGELFF | TGTGCCAGTAGTATCGACAGGGAGTACACCGGGGAGCTGTTTTTT
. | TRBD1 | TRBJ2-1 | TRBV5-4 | CASSSGQGDYNEQFF | TGTGCCAGCAGCTCCGGACAGGGTGACTACAATGAGCAGTTCTTC
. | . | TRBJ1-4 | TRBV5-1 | CASSQTVGVGDEKLFF | TGCGCCAGCAGCCAGACGGTAGGGGTTGGAGATGAAAAACTGTTTTTT
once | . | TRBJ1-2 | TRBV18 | CASSPLPQGFYGYTF | TGTGCCAGCTCACCCCTACCACAGGGCTTCTATGGCTACACCTTC
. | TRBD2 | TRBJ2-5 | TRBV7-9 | CASSYLAGPLGPYQETQYF | TGTGCCAGCAGCTACTTAGCGGGACCTCTCGGCCCATACCAAGAGACCCAGTACTTC
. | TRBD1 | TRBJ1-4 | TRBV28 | CASSSGTAYEKLFF | TGTGCCAGCAGTTCCGGGACAGCATACGAAAAACTGTTTTTT
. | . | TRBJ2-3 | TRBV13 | CASSFWTTSTDTQYF | TGTGCCAGCAGCTTCTGGACTACAAGCACAGATACGCAGTATTTT
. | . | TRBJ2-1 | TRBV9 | CASSVADYAYSEQFF | TGTGCCAGCAGCGTAGCGGACTACGCCTACAGTGAGCAGTTCTTC
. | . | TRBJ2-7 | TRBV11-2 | CASSLLSENPYEQYF | TGTGCCAGCAGCCTACTATCCGAGAACCCCTACGAGCAGTACTTC
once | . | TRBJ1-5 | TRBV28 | CASSFLGQGGQPQHF | TGTGCCAGCAGTTTTCTCGGGCAGGGCGGTCAGCCCCAGCATTTT
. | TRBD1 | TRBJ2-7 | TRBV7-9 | CASSSAGTGPHEQYF | TGTGCCAGCAGCTCCGCCGGGACAGGGCCCCACGAGCAGTACTTC
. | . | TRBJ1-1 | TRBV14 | CASSQGRGVNTEAFF | TGTGCCAGCAGCCAAGGACGGGGGGTGAACACTGAAGCTTTCTTT
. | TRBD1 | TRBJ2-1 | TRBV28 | CASSPWTGAYNEQFF | TGTGCCAGCAGTCCCTGGACAGGGGCCTACAATGAGCAGTTCTTC
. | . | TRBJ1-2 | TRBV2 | CASRGTQQENGYTF | TGTGCCAGCAGGGGGACACAACAAGAGAATGGCTACACCTTC
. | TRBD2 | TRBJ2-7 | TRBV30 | CAWSPGWTSGPYEQYF | TGTGCCTGGAGTCCAGGTTGGACTAGCGGCCCCTACGAGCAGTACTTC
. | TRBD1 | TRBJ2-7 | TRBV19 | CASRETGSGYEQYF | TGTGCCAGTAGGGAGACAGGGAGTGGCTACGAGCAGTACTTC
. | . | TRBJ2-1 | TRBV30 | CASRLLESYNEQFF | TGTGCCTCGCGGCTCCTGGAATCTTACAATGAGCAGTTCTTC
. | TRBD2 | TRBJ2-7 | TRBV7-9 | CASSLYPAGDYEQYF | TGTGCCAGCAGCTTATATCCAGCGGGAGACTACGAGCAGTACTTC
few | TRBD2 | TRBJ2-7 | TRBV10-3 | CAIKASGNSYEQYF | TGTGCCATCAAAGCTAGCGGGAACTCCTACGAGCAGTACTTC
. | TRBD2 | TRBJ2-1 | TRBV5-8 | CASSFFLGLAGGGRDEQFF | TGTGCCAGCAGCTTCTTCCTAGGACTAGCGGGTGGGGGCCGCGATGAGCAGTTCTTC
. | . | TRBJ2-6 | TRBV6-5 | CASSYTPGAGANVLTF | TGTGCCAGCAGTTACACCCCGGGAGCCGGGGCCAACGTCCTGACTTTC
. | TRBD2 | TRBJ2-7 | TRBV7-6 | CASSSSGRADEQYF | TGTGCCAGCAGCTCGAGCGGGAGGGCCGACGAGCAGTACTTC
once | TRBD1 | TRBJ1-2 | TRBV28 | CASSYPTGGVNYGYTF | TGTGCCAGCAGTTACCCGACAGGGGGTGTTAACTATGGCTACACCTTC
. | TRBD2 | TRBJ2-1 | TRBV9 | CASSPFGRASGREGNEQFF | TGTGCCAGCAGCCCCTTCGGGAGAGCTAGCGGGAGAGAGGGGAATGAGCAGTTCTTC
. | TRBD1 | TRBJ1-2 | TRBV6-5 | CASSPKGRGHGYTF | TGTGCCAGCAGTCCCAAGGGCAGGGGGCATGGCTACACCTTC
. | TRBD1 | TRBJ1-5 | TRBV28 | CASSVPGQGATQHF | TGTGCCAGCAGTGTCCCGGGACAGGGGGCTACCCAGCATTTT
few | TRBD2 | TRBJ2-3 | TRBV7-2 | CASSIRLAGGPSRDTQYF | TGTGCCAGCAGCATCCGCCTAGCGGGAGGGCCGAGTAGGGATACGCAGTATTTT
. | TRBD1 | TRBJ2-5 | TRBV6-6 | CASSYSTGGTQYF | TGTGCCAGCAGTTACTCGACAGGGGGGACCCAGTACTTC
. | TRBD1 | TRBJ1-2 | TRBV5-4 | CASSAGTGAPSGYGYTF | TGTGCCAGCAGCGCCGGGACAGGGGCTCCCTCGGGCTATGGCTACACCTTC
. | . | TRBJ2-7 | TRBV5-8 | CASSLDPDLTYEQYF | TGTGCCAGCAGCTTGGACCCGGACTTAACCTACGAGCAGTACTTC
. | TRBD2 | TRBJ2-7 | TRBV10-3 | CAISERGRSSYEQYF | TGTGCCATCAGTGAACGCGGGAGGAGCTCCTACGAGCAGTACTTC
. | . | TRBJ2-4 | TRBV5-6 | CASSLNGLVGIQYF | TGTGCCAGCAGCTTGAACGGTCTAGTGGGCATTCAGTACTTC
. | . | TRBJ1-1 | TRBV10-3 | CAIGKEGTTEAFF | TGTGCCATCGGTAAGGAGGGCACCACTGAAGCTTTCTTT